A single sample gave rise to the 29 T cell receptor beta chains below, sequenced in a study of CD8 T cells in Susac syndrome. RNA was extracted with the RNeasy kit, and a quantity of roughly 0.5 to 1 ug was reverse transcribed using random hexamers. Each CDR3 protein is one row after TCRdb ran MiXCR on the immunoSEQ multiplex PCR reads. The sample yields 150,000 to 200,000 distinct CDR3 sequences, about 93% seen once. The sequenced sample was CD4+ T cells from PBMCs. These receptors were obtained from a human donor in good health.

This clonotype was recorded a few times. The chain is built from TRBV29-1 and TRBJ1-1, with D possibly TRBD1 on 6 matching bases. CDR1 is SQVTM and CDR2 is ANQGSEA in the germline V gene. V was clipped by 4 bases and J by 2 bases, with 8 bases between them. The CDR3 totals 12 residues. The CDR3 coding sequence is TGCAGCGTTGGGACAGCTAACACTGAAGCTTTCTTT. As protein: CSVGTANTEAFF.

The chain recombines TRBV15 with TRBJ1-2; 7 nucleotides match TRBD1. This CDR3 region has 15 residues. The J segment lost 7 bases and the V segment lost 1 base, leaving 9 bases of the junction unmatched. Germline loops: CDR1 LNHNV, CDR2 YYDKDF (reference sequence). Written as DNA, the CDR3 is TGTGCCACCAGCAGAGGTCAGGGGGGTTCGTCTGGCTACACCTTC. Translating it yields CATSRGQGGSSGYTF.

V and J are TRBV7-9 and TRBJ2-5; 7 bases agree with TRBD1. Germline V gene data show CDR1 as SEHNR and CDR2 as FQNEAQ (reference sequence). The CDR3 is 16 amino acids. J lost 2 bases, V lost 5 bases, and 11 bases had no gene match. This CDR3 is CASSTPLGQRQETQYF. The CDR3 DNA reads as TGTGCCAGCAGCACGCCGTTGGGACAGAGGCAAGAGACCCAGTACTTC.

The DNA for the CDR3 is TGCGCCAGCAGCTTGGGGACAGGAGGCGGGGAGCTGTTTTTT. Translating it yields CASSLGTGGGELFF. The rearrangement uses TRBV5-1 and TRBJ2-2; TRBD1 matches at 7 bases. The germline V gene has CDR1 SGHRS and CDR2 YFSETQ. After removal of 0 bases from V and 7 bases from J, the junction contained 3 bases not matched to a gene. The CDR3 contains 14 residues.

This clonotype was picked up one time. The CDR3 is CASTSRTGSSYEQYF. In DNA form, the CDR3 reads TGTGCCAGCACCTCGCGGACAGGGAGCTCCTACGAGCAGTACTTC. The chain recombines TRBV7-2 with TRBJ2-7; 8 bases line up with TRBD1. J was trimmed by 0 bases and V by 7 bases; bases with no gene match: 8. This CDR3 contains 15 residues. Per germline, CDR1 SGHTA and CDR2 FQGNSA.

This chain connects TRBV24-1 to TRBJ2-3, with 7 bases lining up with TRBD2. Germline V gene lookup returns CDR1 KGHDR and CDR2 SFDVKD. V lost 2 bases and J lost 2; bases outside the gene matches: 6. The CDR3 length is 16 residues. CDR3 region: CATSDSGSGVTDTQYF. The CDR3 bases are TGTGCCACCAGTGATTCTGGCAGCGGGGTCACAGATACGCAGTATTTT.

J is TRBJ2-3 and V is TRBV3-1; D is possibly TRBD2 (6 bases). Trimming stripped 1 base from V and 1 base from J, with 6 bases between. Germline loops: CDR1 LGHDT, CDR2 YNNKEL (reference sequence). The CDR3 covers 14 residues. CDR3 residues: CASSQAGGTDTQYF. The CDR3 DNA sequence: TGTGCCAGCAGCCAAGCGGGGGGCACAGATACGCAGTATTTT.

This chain uses TRBV7-3 with TRBJ2-2; TRBD2 aligns across 9 bases. Germline values: CDR1 SGHTA, CDR2 FQGTGA. V was clipped by 5 bases and J by 7 bases; unmatched bases: 11. The CDR3 contains 16 residues. CDR3 sequence (DNA): TGTGCCAGCAGCCAAACGGGCGGGGGGGCCGTCGGGGAGCTGTTTTTT. This translates into CASSQTGGGAVGELFF.

The CDR3 spells CASSIFSGEETQYF. CDR3 nucleotides: TGTGCCAGTAGTATATTCTCGGGGGAAGAGACCCAGTACTTC. The gene calls are TRBV19 and TRBJ2-5, with D perhaps matching TRBD2 (6 bases). The CDR3 is 14 amino acids. Germline V CDR1 and CDR2: LNHDA, SQIVND (reference sequence). V shed 2 bases and J shed 3 bases, with 10 bases lying between them.

The chain uses TRBV30 and TRBJ1-6; D may be TRBD1 (5 bases). CDR1 GTSNPN and CDR2 SVGIG come from the germline V gene (reference sequence). The CDR3 runs 10 residues. Trimming left V 6 bases short and J 16 bases short, with 13 bases between. For the CDR3, the DNA is TGTGCCTGCCAAACGGGACGACTCCACTTT. It codes for CACQTGRLHF.

The J gene is TRBJ1-2, the V gene TRBV6-6; perhaps TRBD1 as D (6 bases). Deletions cut 6 bases from V and 2 bases from J, with 13 bases between. The CDR3 covers 14 residues. Germline values: CDR1 MNHNY, CDR2 SVGAGI (reference sequence). CDR3 loop: CASRPGGGNYGYTF. The CDR3 region has the DNA TGTGCCAGCAGACCGGGAGGGGGAAACTATGGCTACACCTTC.

This chain joins TRBV29-1 and TRBJ2-1; a weak D match, TRBD1 (5 bases). Trimming removed 5 bases from V and 4 bases from J, with 12 bases in between. Germline lookup yields CDR1 SQVTM and CDR2 ANQGSEA. The CDR3 extends over 13 amino acids. CDR3 in amino acids: CSVPKGAYNEQFF. The CDR3 nucleotides read TGCAGCGTTCCTAAAGGGGCGTACAATGAGCAGTTCTTC.

The J gene is TRBJ1-1, the V gene TRBV7-2; no definite D call. Germline V lookup: CDR1 SGHTA, CDR2 FQGNSA. The CDR3 totals 13 residues. Deletions cut 5 bases from V and 3 bases from J, with 10 bases between. The CDR3 coding sequence is TGTGCCAGCAGCGTGGGTCCGGACACTGAAGCTTTCTTT. Translated: CASSVGPDTEAFF.

The V gene is TRBV7-2, the J gene TRBJ1-2; D uncertain. The ends were cut back, 5 bases at V and 7 bases at J, with 17 bases in the middle. The CDR3 sequence is 14 residues long. CDR1 is SGHTA, CDR2 FQGNSA, per germline. Here the CDR3 reads CASSVSEFLGGYTF. The CDR3 coding sequence is TGTGCCAGCAGCGTATCTGAGTTTTTGGGTGGCTACACCTTC.

The chain uses TRBV18 and TRBJ1-2; D gene unclear. This CDR3 has 13 amino acids. The V end lost 8 bases, the J end lost 6 bases, and 16 bases lay between the germline ends. Germline V gene lookup returns CDR1 KGHSH and CDR2 LQKENI. CDR3 nucleotides: TGTGCCAGCACCTTTAGGGAGAGAGATGGCTACACCTTC. It specifies CASTFRERDGYTF.

The V gene is TRBV7-9, the J gene TRBJ2-2, with D uncertain. Per the germline V gene, CDR1 is SEHNR and CDR2 is FQNEAQ (reference sequence). Between the trimmed V and J ends, which lost 5 bases and 7 bases, there was a span of 5 bases. The CDR3 consists of 11 residues. CDR3 sequence: CASSTGGELFF. The CDR3 DNA reads TGTGCCAGCAGCACGGGCGGGGAGCTGTTTTTT.

The chain employs TRBV7-9 and TRBJ1-2, with 7 positions matching TRBD1. Trimming at V came to 5 bases and at J to 2 bases, leaving 11 bases not matched to a gene. This CDR3 has 16 residues. CDR1 and CDR2 (germline): SEHNR, FQNEAQ (reference sequence). The CDR3 reads CASSGHDRDRNYGYTF. The CDR3, as DNA: TGTGCCAGCAGCGGCCACGACAGGGATAGGAACTATGGCTACACCTTC. Based on the CDR3 plus reference TRBV7-9 and TRBJ1-2, the full variable domain is DTGVSQNPRHKITKRGQNVTFRCDPISEHNRLYWYRQTLGQGPEFLTYFQNEAQLEKSRLLSDRFSAERPKGSFSTLEIQRTEQGDSAMYLCASSGHDRDRNYGYTFGSGTRLTVV.

The gene calls are TRBV6-5 and TRBJ2-7; no clear D. Germline-derived CDR1 and CDR2 are MNHEY and SVGAGI. The CDR3 is made up of 15 amino acids. The V and J ends lost 6 bases and 2 bases respectively, with 17 bases between them. Here the CDR3 reads CASSPGFIGAYEQYF. The CDR3 DNA follows: TGTGCCAGCAGCCCCGGGTTTATCGGAGCCTACGAGCAGTACTTC.

The rearrangement joins TRBV6-6 to TRBJ2-7; D possibly corresponds to TRBD1 (5 bases). This CDR3 is 13 amino acids long. V was trimmed by 2 bases and J by 4 bases, leaving 9 bases between them. Germline loops: CDR1 MNHNY, CDR2 SVGAGI (reference sequence). In nucleotides, the CDR3 is TGTGCCAGCAGTTACCAGGGCACGTACGAGCAGTACTTC. It yields the protein CASSYQGTYEQYF.

This clonotype was found once. This chain connects TRBV6-1 to TRBJ1-2; 9 bases map to TRBD1. The CDR3 extends over 14 amino acids. Trimming removed 1 base from V and 4 bases from J; junction bases left unmatched: 1. The germline CDR1 and CDR2 sequences are MNHNS and SASEGT. CDR3 DNA sequence: TGTGCCAGCAGTGAAGAGGACAGGGGCTATGGCTACACCTTC. Translated, it gives CASSEEDRGYGYTF.

V gene TRBV10-3 combines with J gene TRBJ2-1, with 10 bases that match TRBD2. The V gene's germline CDR1 is ENHRY and CDR2 SYGVKD. This CDR3 has 16 residues. With 3 bases clipped from V and 6 bases from J, the junction kept 8 bases outside the gene matches. CDR3: CAISDLGSGGGNEQFF. The DNA of the CDR3 is TGTGCCATCAGTGACCTCGGGAGCGGGGGGGGCAATGAGCAGTTCTTC.

The chain joins TRBV30 to TRBJ2-1; TRBD1 might be the D (5 bases). The CDR3 is made up of 14 amino acids. Trimming removed 0 bases from V and 9 bases from J, with 15 bases in between. Germline loops: CDR1 GTSNPN, CDR2 SVGIG (reference sequence). The CDR3: CAWSVRQGGGEQFF. The CDR3 bases are TGTGCCTGGAGTGTAAGGCAGGGTGGTGGTGAGCAGTTCTTC. Full variable domain (missing parts from reference TRBV30 and TRBJ2-1): SQTIHQWPATLVQPVGSPLSLECTVEGTSNPNLYWYRQAAGRGLQLLFYSVGIGQISSEVPQNLSASRPQDRQFILSSKKLLLSDSGFYLCAWSVRQGGGEQFFGPGTRLTVL.

This rearrangement joins TRBV27 to TRBJ1-5; D unclear. The germline gives CDR1 MNHEY, CDR2 SMNVEV (reference sequence). CDR3 length: 13 amino acids. With 6 bases removed from V and 4 bases from J, the gap between germline ends came to 10 bases. The CDR3 nucleotides are TGTGCCAGCAGCCACTCCGGTAATCAGCCCCAGCATTTT. This translates into CASSHSGNQPQHF.

The chain has TRBV4-1 and TRBJ2-5; TRBD1 agrees at 9 bases. The trim removed 0 bases at V and 5 bases at J, leaving 10 bases unmatched. The CDR3 covers 17 residues. Germline V gene data show CDR1 as MGHRA and CDR2 as YSYEKL. CDR3 amino acids: CASSQDLGSTGGETQYF. CDR3 coding DNA: TGCGCCAGCAGCCAAGATCTCGGGTCGACAGGGGGGGAGACCCAGTACTTC.

This sequence joins TRBV2 and TRBJ2-7, with 10 bases identical to TRBD1. The CDR3 spans 14 residues. Germline V gene lookup returns CDR1 SNHLY and CDR2 FYNNEI. Losses at the gene ends were 4 bases for V and 5 bases for J; bases not matched to a gene: 5. The CDR3 coding sequence is TGTGCCAGCAGTGGACAGGGGGCAGGGAACGAGCAGTACTTC. This sequence encodes CASSGQGAGNEQYF.

J is TRBJ2-3 and V is TRBV7-3, with D perhaps TRBD2 (5 bases). Trimming pared 5 bases from V and 5 bases from J, leaving 11 bases between. In germline, CDR1 is SGHTA, CDR2 FQGTGA. The CDR3 runs 13 residues. The CDR3 spells CASSPTRGDTQYF. CDR3 coding DNA: TGTGCCAGCAGCCCCACCCGGGGAGATACGCAGTATTTT.

This chain connects TRBV12-3 or TRBV12-4 to TRBJ1-1; no firm D call. The CDR3 loop spans 15 amino acids. Trimming left V 1 base short and J 0 bases short, with 9 bases between. The CDR3 bases are TGTGCCAGCAGTTTAGGCGGCAGCCTGAACACTGAAGCTTTCTTT. It encodes CASSLGGSLNTEAFF.

This clonotype was picked up one time. The chain couples TRBV10-1 to TRBJ2-4; tentatively, D is TRBD1 or TRBD2 (5 bases each). V was pared by 3 bases and J by 2 bases, with 8 bases between. The CDR3 has 14 residues. CDR1 and CDR2 from the germline V gene are WNHNN and SYGVQD (reference sequence). CDR3 DNA sequence: TGCGCCAGCAGTGATGGGGGATCCAAAAACATTCAGTACTTC. This translates into CASSDGGSKNIQYF.

The chain links TRBV2 to TRBJ1-2, with no clear D. Trimming cost V 4 bases and J 6 bases, with 15 bases left between them. Germline V gene sequence: CDR1 SNHLY, CDR2 FYNNEI. This CDR3 has 14 amino acids. CDR3 in DNA: TGTGCCAGCAGTGCCGACCGTTTCCTAGATGGCTACACCTTC. Its protein product is CASSADRFLDGYTF.